The 22 T cell receptor beta chains presented below share a single source sample, sequenced in a study of T-cell memory formation after mild COVID-19 (TCRdb year 2021). Preparation of the library involved 5' RACE. TCRdb names Illumina NovaSeq 6000 as the instrument used. TCRdb redid the processing of the public reads, applying fastp at Q25 and MiXCR, and retained in-frame beta chains. Rows matching on CDR3 protein sequence are summarized as one entry with the most common DNA and genes. The sample table holds around 320,000 distinct CDR3 sequences, of which approximately 27% were seen once. Jointly, the top ten make up roughly 13% of the sample. Source material: PBMCs or a T cell subset sorted from them (not recorded which). The receptors stem from an adult woman who had mild COVID-19 (a few samples of this study predate the infection). The sample titles of this study are shuffled in the database, so cell type and time point are left out; the donor was told from shared clones.

This clonotype was found a few times. The rearrangement links TRBV4-3 to TRBJ2-1; 7 bases are shared with TRBD1. Germline V gene sequence: CDR1 LGHNA, CDR2 YSLEER. With 4 bases clipped from V and 15 bases from J, the junction kept 9 bases outside the gene matches. The CDR3 loop spans 12 amino acids. The CDR3 bases are TGCGCCAGCAGCCGAGAGGGGGCAACGTTGTTCTTC. Its protein is CASSREGATLFF.

The chain carries TRBV30 and TRBJ2-1, with 8 bases aligning to TRBD1. CDR3 length: 15 amino acids. The V gene's germline CDR1 is GTSNPN and CDR2 SVGIG (reference sequence). V dropped 2 bases and J dropped 4; count of bases not matched to a gene: 7. CDR3 coding DNA: TGTGCCTGGAGTCTCCTGGACAGGGATTACAATGAGCAGTTCTTC. Protein: CAWSLLDRDYNEQFF. The entire variable domain, with the rest obtained from reference TRBV30 and TRBJ2-1, is as follows: SQTIHQWPATLVQPVGSPLSLECTVEGTSNPNLYWYRQAAGRGLQLLFYSVGIGQISSEVPQNLSASRPQDRQFILSSKKLLLSDSGFYLCAWSLLDRDYNEQFFGPGTRLTVL.

This clonotype was recorded at least ten times. This chain joins TRBV6-5 and TRBJ2-7, with 9 nucleotides matching TRBD1. The CDR3 is made up of 11 amino acids. The germline V gene encodes CDR1 MNHEY and CDR2 SVGAGI. The CDR3 region has the DNA TGTGCGGCGGGACAGGGTTACGAGCAGTACTTC. Residues: CAAGQGYEQYF.

This clonotype was observed a handful of times. The chain is built from TRBV4-2 and TRBJ2-1, with 8 positions matching TRBD2. CDR3 length equals 17 residues. V lost 3 bases to trimming and J lost 5 bases; unmatched junction nucleotides: 12. CDR1 and CDR2 (germline): LGHNA, YNFKEQ. CDR3 sequence (DNA): TGTGCCAGCAGCCACCTTTCGGCCGGGACTAGGGACAATGAGCAGTTCTTC. This sequence encodes CASSHLSAGTRDNEQFF.

This clonotype showed up just a few times. The rearrangement joins TRBV19 to TRBJ2-1; TRBD2 matches at 7 bases. The CDR3 is made up of 15 amino acids. The V segment lost 5 bases and the J segment 6 bases; nucleotides outside the gene matches: 10. Germline CDR1 and CDR2: LNHDA and SQIVND (reference sequence). The CDR3 loop reads CASSYGGGPSNEQFF. In DNA, the CDR3 is TGTGCCAGTAGTTATGGGGGAGGGCCTTCCAATGAGCAGTTCTTC.

The V call is TRBV5-6, the J call TRBJ1-5; D possibly corresponds to TRBD1 (6 bases). The CDR3 is made up of 15 amino acids. The germline CDR1 and CDR2 sequences are SGHDT and YYEEEE. The V gene lost 5 bases and the J gene lost 3 bases, with 15 bases spanning the gap. DNA for the CDR3: TGTGCCAGCAGTGGTGTAGGGGGTGTCAATCAGCCCCAGCATTTT. Translated, it gives CASSGVGGVNQPQHF.

The chain couples TRBV5-1 to TRBJ1-4; 7 nucleotides align to TRBD1. The junction had 13 bases not matched to a gene; V was cut back by 4 bases and J by 7 bases. The CDR3 covers 16 residues. Germline V CDR1 and CDR2: SGHRS, YFSETQ. The CDR3 bases are TGCGCCAGCAGCCGGGGGACAGCGCCGGAATTTGAAAAACTGTTTTTT. The encoded protein is CASSRGTAPEFEKLFF.

This chain uses TRBV12-3 or TRBV12-4 with TRBJ2-1, with D possibly TRBD1 on 5 matching bases. The CDR3 sequence is 14 residues long. The ends were cut back, 0 bases at V and 7 bases at J, with 10 bases in the middle. The CDR3 sequence is CASSLAQTVNEQFF. The CDR3 DNA reads as TGTGCCAGCAGTTTAGCCCAGACAGTGAATGAGCAGTTCTTC.

CDR3: CASSNLPGQGEYEQYF. CDR3 bases: TGCGCCAGCAGCAATTTACCGGGACAGGGGGAATACGAGCAGTACTTC. The chain carries TRBV5-1 and TRBJ2-7; TRBD1 matches at 11 bases. V lost 4 bases to trimming and J lost 4 bases; unmatched junction nucleotides: 10. CDR3 size: 16 residues. The germline V gene has CDR1 SGHRS and CDR2 YFSETQ.

The rearrangement links TRBV7-9 to TRBJ2-3; 8 bases fit TRBD2. V was pared by 7 bases and J by 5 bases, with 8 bases of the junction left unmatched. The CDR3 has 14 residues. From germline, CDR1 is SEHNR and CDR2 FQNEAQ (reference sequence). This CDR3 reads CASNLAGLIDTQYF. The CDR3 DNA sequence: TGTGCCAGCAATCTAGCGGGCTTGATAGATACGCAGTATTTT.

This clonotype was recorded a few times. The chain uses TRBV24-1 and TRBJ2-5, with TRBD2 matching over 9 bases. Germline-derived CDR1 and CDR2 are KGHDR and SFDVKD. J gave up 4 bases and V 3 bases, and 20 bases lay outside the gene matches. The CDR3 spans 20 residues. In DNA form, the CDR3 reads TGTGCCACCAGTGATCCGACTAGCGGCCCGACCAGCCGCTCGGCAGAGACCCAGTACTTC. Protein: CATSDPTSGPTSRSAETQYF.

A few counts support this clonotype. The rearrangement links TRBV12-5 to TRBJ1-1, with D unclear. Germline V lookup: CDR1 LGHNT, CDR2 FRNRAP. Trimming stripped 0 bases from V and 1 base from J, with 12 bases between. The CDR3 contains 16 residues. The CDR3 bases are TGTGCTAGTGGTTTGGTACCCGGGTTCGGGAACACTGAAGCTTTCTTT. It specifies CASGLVPGFGNTEAFF. Looking up the rest from reference TRBV12-5 and TRBJ1-1 gives the full variable domain: DARVTQTPRHKVTEMGQEVTMRCQPILGHNTVFWYRQTMMQGLELLAYFRNRAPLDDSGMPKDRFSAEMPDATLATLKIQPSEPRDSAVYFCASGLVPGFGNTEAFFGQGTRLTVV.

The chain combines TRBV19 with TRBJ2-1; maybe TRBD2 (5 bases). The germline gives CDR1 LNHDA, CDR2 SQIVND (reference sequence). The CDR3 runs to 15 residues. Trimming removed 8 bases from V and 8 bases from J, with 22 bases in between. CDR3 nucleotides: TGTGCCAGTGGGGAGCCCGCGGTGGGAGCAGATGAGCAGTTCTTC. Protein sequence: CASGEPAVGADEQFF. The full variable domain, completed using reference TRBV19 and TRBJ2-1, is DGGITQSPKYLFRKEGQNVTLSCEQNLNHDAMYWYRQDPGQGLRLIYYSQIVNDFQKGDIAEGYSVSREKKESFPLTVTSAQKNPTAFYLCASGEPAVGADEQFFGPGTRLTVL.

The rearrangement links TRBV5-6 to TRBJ1-1; the D is unclear. CDR1 is SGHDT, CDR2 YYEEEE, per germline. Trimming removed 2 bases at V and 3 bases at J, with 11 bases between. This CDR3 contains 14 residues. The CDR3 protein is CASSLGRRDTEAFF. The CDR3 bases are TGTGCCAGCAGCTTAGGACGGCGGGACACTGAAGCTTTCTTT.

The chain links TRBV12-3 or TRBV12-4 to TRBJ1-5; perhaps TRBD1 as D (5 bases). V gave up 5 bases and J gave up 0 bases, with 17 bases separating them. This CDR3 comprises 17 residues. The DNA of the CDR3 is TGTGCCAGCAGTCTGGGGACTGACCTCTATAGCAATCAGCCCCAGCATTTT. It yields the protein CASSLGTDLYSNQPQHF.

This clonotype showed up just a few times. The chain combines TRBV29-1 with TRBJ2-1; 7 positions agree with TRBD1. Losses at the gene ends were 7 bases for V and 4 bases for J; bases not matched to a gene: 25. This CDR3 comprises 19 residues. Germline values: CDR1 SQVTM, CDR2 ANQGSEA. The CDR3 DNA sequence: TGCAGCGAAATCACGGGGCAGGGGGTTGGAGAGGGGATGTACAATGAGCAGTTCTTC. Its translation is CSEITGQGVGEGMYNEQFF.

In its sample, this clonotype was seen a few times. The chain has TRBV27 and TRBJ1-1; the D is unclear. The CDR3 extends over 13 amino acids. V dropped 2 bases and J dropped 1 base, with 5 bases sitting between them. Per the germline V gene, CDR1 is MNHEY and CDR2 is SMNVEV (reference sequence). The CDR3 sequence: CASSLKSNTEAFF. DNA of the CDR3: TGTGCCAGCAGTTTAAAATCGAACACTGAAGCTTTCTTT.

The V gene is TRBV27, the J gene TRBJ1-1; D is uncertain. The V gene's germline CDR1 is MNHEY and CDR2 SMNVEV (reference sequence). CDR3 length: 15 amino acids. With 5 bases removed from V and 0 bases from J, the gap between germline ends came to 13 bases. CDR3 sequence (DNA): TGTGCCAGCAGTCGAAACTCCATGATGAACACTGAAGCTTTCTTT. Its protein product is CASSRNSMMNTEAFF.

This clonotype was detected a few times. V usage is TRBV3-1 and J usage is TRBJ2-4; no clear D. V was shortened by 0 bases and J by 0 bases, with 12 bases between the two germline ends. The CDR3 is 17 amino acids. Per the germline V gene, CDR1 is LGHDT and CDR2 is YNNKEL (reference sequence). CDR3 loop: CASSQDRPLLAKNIQYF. The CDR3 bases are TGTGCCAGCAGCCAAGACAGGCCGTTATTAGCCAAAAACATTCAGTACTTC.

J is TRBJ2-1 and V is TRBV6-6; 7 bases line up with TRBD2. V dropped 6 bases and J dropped 6; count of bases not matched to a gene: 11. The CDR3 consists of 15 residues. The V gene's germline CDR1 is MNHNY and CDR2 SVGAGI (reference sequence). DNA of the CDR3: TGTGCCAGCAGACCCCTAGCGGTACCTGGCAATGAGCAGTTCTTC. It is translated as CASRPLAVPGNEQFF.

This clonotype was seen more than once but under ten times. The rearrangement links TRBV6-2 or TRBV6-3 to TRBJ2-3; D not resolved. V lost 2 bases, J lost 4 bases, and 10 bases lay in between. Germline CDR1 MNHEY, CDR2 SVGEGT. The CDR3 totals 14 residues. The CDR3 DNA reads as TGTGCCAGCAGTTACCGTGGTAGCTCAGATACGCAGTATTTT. It codes for CASSYRGSSDTQYF.

V and J are TRBV5-5 and TRBJ1-1; 7 bases are a match to TRBD1. Trimming took 4 bases from V and 9 from J; bases not matched to a gene: 12. CDR1 SGHKS and CDR2 YYEKEE come from the germline V gene (reference sequence). The length of the CDR3 is 14 residues. CDR3 region: CASSLGQGDSQAFF. The DNA for the CDR3 is TGTGCCAGCAGCCTGGGGCAGGGGGACTCTCAAGCTTTCTTT.